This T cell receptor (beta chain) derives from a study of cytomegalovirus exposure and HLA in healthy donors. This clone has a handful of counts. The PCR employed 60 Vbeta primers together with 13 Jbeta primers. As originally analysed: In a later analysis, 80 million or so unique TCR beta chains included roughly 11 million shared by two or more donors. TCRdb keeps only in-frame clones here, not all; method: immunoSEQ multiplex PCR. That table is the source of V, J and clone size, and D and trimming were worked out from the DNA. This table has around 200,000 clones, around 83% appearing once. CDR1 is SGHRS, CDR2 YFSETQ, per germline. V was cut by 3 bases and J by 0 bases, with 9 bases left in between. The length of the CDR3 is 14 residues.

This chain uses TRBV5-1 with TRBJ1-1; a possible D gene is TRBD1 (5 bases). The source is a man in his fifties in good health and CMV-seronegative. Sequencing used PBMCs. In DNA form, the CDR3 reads TGCGCCAGCAGCTCCGACAGTATGAACACTGAAGCTTTCTTT. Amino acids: CASSSDSMNTEAFF.